The 20 T cell receptor beta chains reported below all come from one sample, sequenced in a study of T cell repertoires in cytomegalovirus infection. Their cognate antigens are unknown. TCRdb re-analysed the reads in MiXCR, keeping a single row per CDR3 protein. The sample contains approximately 74,000 distinct CDR3 sequences, approximately 40% of which appear only once. Sequencing used CD8+ T cells from cultured PBMCs, obtained from culture after CMV antigen stimulation. These receptors came from a human donor in good health (CMV status not recorded). Some clones in this sample may be carry-over from other donors' samples.

Only a few counts were recorded for this clonotype. The chain employs TRBV6-2 or TRBV6-3 and TRBJ2-1; the match to TRBD1 covers 7 bases. The V gene end was trimmed by 5 bases and the J gene end by 10 bases; junction bases not matched to a gene: 2. Germline V gene lookup returns CDR1 MNHEY and CDR2 SVGEGT. This CDR3 is built from 11 residues. The CDR3 sequence: CASSEGQEQFF. CDR3 DNA: TGTGCCAGCAGTGAGGGACAGGAGCAGTTCTTC.

This clonotype was recorded a few times. This sequence joins TRBV2 and TRBJ1-2; no firm D call. Germline CDR1 is SNHLY and CDR2 is FYNNEI. The CDR3 loop spans 13 amino acids. Trimming stripped 8 bases from V and 4 bases from J, with 14 bases between. CDR3 loop: CASLEVRAYGYTF. The CDR3 DNA is TGTGCCAGCTTAGAGGTCAGAGCCTATGGCTACACCTTC.

The chain has TRBV7-8 and TRBJ1-2, with unresolved D. The CDR3 is made up of 11 amino acids. Between the trimmed V and J ends, which lost 4 bases and 4 bases, there was a span of 4 bases. The germline CDR1 and CDR2 sequences are SGHVS and FQNEAQ. The chain's CDR3 is CASSSTYGYTF. The CDR3 DNA sequence: TGTGCCAGCAGCTCAACCTATGGCTACACCTTC.

This chain joins TRBV7-9 and TRBJ2-5; D is unclear. V lost 0 bases and J 0 bases, leaving 8 bases between the germline ends. The CDR3 is made up of 15 amino acids. CDR1 and CDR2 (germline): SEHNR, FQNEAQ (reference sequence). DNA for the CDR3: TGTGCCAGCAGCTTAGCAGGATTTAACCAAGAGACCCAGTACTTC. Translating gives CASSLAGFNQETQYF.

Of note for this clonotype: This may be a read error: a much more frequent sequence differs by one nucleotide. V and J are TRBV7-2 and TRBJ1-1; D remains ambiguous. Germline-derived CDR1 and CDR2 are SGHTA and FQGNSA. This CDR3 contains 12 residues. Trimming took off 3 bases at V and 1 base at J, with 3 bases between the two ends. The CDR3 DNA reads as TGTGCCAGCAGCTTTAAGAACACTGAAGCTTTCTTT. The encoded protein is CASSFKNTEAFF.

The chain couples TRBV6-7 to TRBJ2-7; 11 nucleotides match TRBD1. TRBV6-7 is designated an ORF whose function remains uncertain. The CDR3 is made up of 18 amino acids. The ends lost 4 bases at V and 0 bases at J; junction bases unmatched: 11. The CDR3 bases are TGTGCCAGCAGTTCCTATTTGGGACAGGGGGTATTCTCCTACGAGCAGTACTTC. It encodes CASSSYLGQGVFSYEQYF.

This clonotype was detected only a few times. The chain uses TRBV6-1 and TRBJ2-1; 11 bases match TRBD1. Germline CDR1 MNHNS, CDR2 SASEGT. The junction had 7 bases not matched to a gene; V was cut back by 0 bases and J by 9 bases. This CDR3 has 16 residues. CDR3 bases: TGTGCCAGCAGTGAAGCGGACAGGGGGCGCGTTGGTGAGCAGTTCTTC. Its protein product is CASSEADRGRVGEQFF.

This clonotype occurred once. This sequence joins TRBV19 and TRBJ1-5; 8 bases are shared with TRBD1. This CDR3 has 17 amino acids. Trimming at V came to 3 bases and at J to 2 bases, leaving 9 bases not matched to a gene. CDR1 LNHDA and CDR2 SQIVND come from the germline V gene (reference sequence). This chain's CDR3 is CASSIGGQGMGNQPQHF. As DNA, the CDR3 is TGTGCCAGTAGTATCGGCGGACAGGGTATGGGCAATCAGCCCCAGCATTTT.

This clonotype was seen only a few times. J is TRBJ1-5 and V is TRBV5-6, with 7 nucleotides matching TRBD1. Trimming removed 3 bases from V and 0 bases from J; junction bases left unmatched: 3. The CDR3 length is 15 residues. In germline, CDR1 is SGHDT, CDR2 YYEEEE. CDR3: CASSSDRYSNQPQHF. CDR3 DNA: TGTGCCAGCAGCTCGGACAGGTATAGCAATCAGCCCCAGCATTTT.

The rearrangement links TRBV27 to TRBJ1-1, with 8 bases aligning to TRBD1. Germline values: CDR1 MNHEY, CDR2 SMNVEV (reference sequence). J lost 4 bases, V lost 3 bases, and 1 base had no gene match. This CDR3 region has 13 residues. CDR3 residues: CASSFDRGTEAFF. Written as DNA, the CDR3 is TGTGCCAGCAGTTTCGACAGGGGCACTGAAGCTTTCTTT.

This clonotype was seen at least ten times. The rearrangement joins TRBV7-2 to TRBJ2-4; D ambiguous. The CDR3 has 15 residues. V was pared by 4 bases and J by 0 bases, with 10 bases between. Germline CDR1 and CDR2: SGHTA and FQGNSA. In DNA form, the CDR3 reads TGTGCCAGCAGCTCGCCCGTACTAGCCAAAAACATTCAGTACTTC. It yields the protein CASSSPVLAKNIQYF.

This clonotype appeared a few times. This chain joins TRBV7-2 and TRBJ2-3, with TRBD2 matching 12 bases. V dropped 2 bases and J dropped 4; count of bases not matched to a gene: 7. The CDR3 totals 17 residues. Germline lookup yields CDR1 SGHTA and CDR2 FQGNSA. CDR3 DNA sequence: TGTGCCAGCAGCTTACTCGGCCTAGCGGGGGGGCCAGATACGCAGTATTTT. This codes for CASSLLGLAGGPDTQYF. Using reference TRBV7-2 and TRBJ2-3 for the parts outside the CDR3, the full variable domain is GAGVSQSPSNKVTEKGKDVELRCDPISGHTALYWYRQSLGQGLEFLIYFQGNSAPDKSGLPSDRFSAERTGGSVSTLTIQRTQQEDSAVYLCASSLLGLAGGPDTQYFGPGTRLTVL.

V and J are TRBV2 and TRBJ2-7, with 13 nucleotides matching TRBD2. With V trimmed by 9 bases and J by 6 bases, 11 bases remained unmatched. CDR3 length: 15 amino acids. CDR1 and CDR2 (germline): SNHLY, FYNNEI. The CDR3, as DNA: TGTGCCAGTACGACCGGGACTAGCGGGATCGGCGAGCAGTACTTC. It yields the protein CASTTGTSGIGEQYF.

This chain uses TRBV5-6 with TRBJ1-4; tentative D call: TRBD1 (5 bases). V was cut by 7 bases and J by 5 bases, with 15 bases left in between. CDR3 length: 14 residues. Per germline, CDR1 SGHDT and CDR2 YYEEEE. This CDR3 is CASGAEGTNEKLFF. The CDR3 DNA reads TGTGCCAGCGGGGCCGAGGGCACAAATGAAAAACTGTTTTTT.

This clonotype appeared a few times. The chain is built from TRBV4-1 and TRBJ1-2; 7 positions match TRBD1. The germline V gene has CDR1 MGHRA and CDR2 YSYEKL. The CDR3 loop spans 16 amino acids. With 1 base clipped from V and 7 bases from J, the junction kept 12 bases outside the gene matches. The chain's CDR3 is CASSQGLGGTEFGYTF. The CDR3 nucleotides are TGCGCCAGCAGCCAAGGGCTGGGTGGGACAGAGTTTGGCTACACCTTC.

There are a few counts of this clonotype. CDR3 loop: CASSEIAGRYTDTQYF. DNA for the CDR3: TGTGCCAGCAGTGAGATAGCGGGGAGATACACAGATACGCAGTATTTT. The chain uses TRBV2 and TRBJ2-3, with 8 bases lining up with TRBD2. The junction had 7 bases not matched to a gene; V was cut back by 3 bases and J by 2 bases. Germline CDR1 and CDR2: SNHLY and FYNNEI. The CDR3 loop spans 16 amino acids. The variable domain in full, completed from reference TRBV2 and TRBJ2-3, reads EPEVTQTPSHQVTQMGQEVILRCVPISNHLYFYWYRQILGQKVEFLVSFYNNEISEKSEIFDDQFSVERPDGSNFTLKIRSTKLEDSAMYFCASSEIAGRYTDTQYFGPGTRLTVL.

This clonotype was observed a few times. This rearrangement joins TRBV7-2 to TRBJ2-3, with unresolved D. Trimming removed 3 bases at V and 5 bases at J, with 15 bases between. Germline V CDR1 and CDR2: SGHTA, FQGNSA. The CDR3 runs 15 residues. CDR3 nucleotide sequence: TGTGCCAGCAGCTTCTCGGGCATACCGGGAGATACGCAGTATTTT. Translating it yields CASSFSGIPGDTQYF.

This clonotype was seen at least ten times. DNA of the CDR3: TGTGCCAGCAGCTTAGGCCGGGGGAGGGGAGAGACCCAGTACTTC. Translated: CASSLGRGRGETQYF. The chain links TRBV7-2 to TRBJ2-5, with 7 bases lining up with TRBD2. This CDR3 comprises 15 residues. The germline V gene has CDR1 SGHTA and CDR2 FQGNSA. The V segment lost 1 base and the J segment 4 bases; nucleotides outside the gene matches: 6.

The chain carries TRBV7-6 and TRBJ2-7; 7 bases are a match to TRBD1. Germline V gene data show CDR1 as SGHVS and CDR2 as FNYEAQ. This CDR3 region has 15 residues. V dropped 3 bases and J dropped 5; count of bases not matched to a gene: 10. The CDR3, as DNA: TGTGCCAGCAGCTTCGGTGAACAGGGGTCCCACGAGCAGTACTTC. As protein: CASSFGEQGSHEQYF. Full variable domain (remainder filled in from reference TRBV7-6 and TRBJ2-7): GAGVSQSPRYKVTKRGQDVALRCDPISGHVSLYWYRQALGQGPEFLTYFNYEAQQDKSGLPNDRFSAERPEGSISTLTIQRTEQRDSAMYRCASSFGEQGSHEQYFGPGTRLTVT.

This clonotype was recorded a few times. V gene TRBV28 combines with J gene TRBJ1-6, with D possibly being TRBD1 (5 bases). V was clipped by 4 bases and J by 9 bases, with 16 bases between them. Germline loops: CDR1 MDHEN, CDR2 SYDVKM. The CDR3 contains 15 residues. CDR3 sequence reads: CASSSLGREISPLHF. CDR3 in DNA: TGTGCCAGCAGTTCCCTGGGGCGGGAGATTTCACCCCTCCACTTT.